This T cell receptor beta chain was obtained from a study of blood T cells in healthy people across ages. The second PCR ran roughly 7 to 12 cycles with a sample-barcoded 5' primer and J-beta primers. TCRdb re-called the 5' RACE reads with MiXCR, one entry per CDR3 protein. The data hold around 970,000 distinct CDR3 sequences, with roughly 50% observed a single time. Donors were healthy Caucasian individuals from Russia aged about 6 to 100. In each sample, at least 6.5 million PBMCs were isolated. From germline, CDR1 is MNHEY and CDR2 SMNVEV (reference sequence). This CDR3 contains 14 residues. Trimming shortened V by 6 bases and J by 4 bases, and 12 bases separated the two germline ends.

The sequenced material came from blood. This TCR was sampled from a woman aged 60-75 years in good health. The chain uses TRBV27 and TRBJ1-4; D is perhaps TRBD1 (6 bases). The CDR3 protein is CASRSTGNNEKLFF. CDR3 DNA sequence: TGTGCCAGCAGGTCGACAGGAAATAATGAAAAACTGTTTTTT.